This TCR beta chain originates from a study of T cells in Graves' hyperthyroidism and ophthalmopathy. Study conclusions and caveats: Most clonotypes expanded in the thyroid (above 0.001) were also present in blood. The model forecast ophthalmopathy, anticipating it by a median about 7 months before onset. Separation of ophthalmopathy from stable hyperthyroidism was achieved by a 13 V-J model.

Germline-derived CDR1 and CDR2 are SGDLS and YYNGEE. The CDR3 runs 17 residues. The J segment lost 2 bases and the V segment lost 0 bases, leaving 9 bases of the junction unmatched. RNA transcripts yielded amplified TCR beta CDR3 regions. First-round RT-PCR targeting the TCR CDR3 was performed with the HTBI primer set. TCRdb passed the multiplex PCR reads through MiXCR, listing each CDR3 protein once. The table has about 59,000 distinct CDR3 sequences, roughly 58% seen once. This clonotype was counted a single time. The antigen remains undetermined. This receptor was taken from a woman aged 60-75 years with Graves' ophthalmopathy. Source material: blood. This sequence joins TRBV9 and TRBJ1-1, with 8 bases aligning to TRBD1. The CDR3 sequence: CASSVDPATGVNTEAFF. For the CDR3, the DNA is TGTGCCAGCAGCGTAGACCCAGCGACAGGGGTCAACACTGAAGCTTTCTTT.